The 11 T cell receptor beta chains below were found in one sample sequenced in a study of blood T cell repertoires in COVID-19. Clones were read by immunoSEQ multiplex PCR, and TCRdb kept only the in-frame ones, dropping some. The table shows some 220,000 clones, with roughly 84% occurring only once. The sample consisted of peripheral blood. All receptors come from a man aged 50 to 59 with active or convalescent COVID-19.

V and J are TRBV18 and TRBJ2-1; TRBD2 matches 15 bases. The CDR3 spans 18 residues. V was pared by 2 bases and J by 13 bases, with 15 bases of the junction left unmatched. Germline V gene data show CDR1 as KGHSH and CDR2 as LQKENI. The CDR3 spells CASSPNLEPGLAGGLQFF. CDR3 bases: TGTGCCAGCTCACCAAATTTGGAGCCGGGACTAGCGGGAGGACTCCAGTTCTTC.

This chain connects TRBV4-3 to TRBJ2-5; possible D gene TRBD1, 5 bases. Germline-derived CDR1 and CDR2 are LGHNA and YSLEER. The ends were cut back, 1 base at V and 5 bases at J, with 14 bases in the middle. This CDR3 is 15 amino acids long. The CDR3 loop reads CASSQVVGAAETQYF. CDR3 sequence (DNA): TGCGCCAGCAGCCAAGTAGTAGGGGCTGCGGAGACCCAGTACTTC.

CDR3 DNA: TGTGCCAGCAGTTTAGGAGTCGGGGTTTATGGCTACACCTTC. It specifies CASSLGVGVYGYTF. The chain recombines TRBV28 with TRBJ1-2; D is uncertain. The CDR3 length is 14 residues. From germline, CDR1 is MDHEN and CDR2 SYDVKM. V lost 2 bases to trimming and J lost 5 bases, with 12 bases between them.

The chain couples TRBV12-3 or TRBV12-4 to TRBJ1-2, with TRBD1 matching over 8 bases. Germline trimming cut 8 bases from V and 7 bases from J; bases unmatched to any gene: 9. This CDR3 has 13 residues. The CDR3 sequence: CASRPDRGSGYTF. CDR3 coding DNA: TGTGCCAGCCGTCCCGACAGGGGTTCTGGCTACACCTTC.

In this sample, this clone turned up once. DNA for the CDR3: TGTGCCAGCAATCCCCGTGGACGGGGTTTGGAAGCTTTCTTT. Protein product: CASNPRGRGLEAFF. This rearrangement joins TRBV7-3 to TRBJ1-1, with no clear D. The CDR3 sequence is 14 residues long. V lost 7 bases to trimming and J lost 8 bases, with 20 bases between them. Germline CDR1 reads SGHTA; CDR2 reads FQGTGA.

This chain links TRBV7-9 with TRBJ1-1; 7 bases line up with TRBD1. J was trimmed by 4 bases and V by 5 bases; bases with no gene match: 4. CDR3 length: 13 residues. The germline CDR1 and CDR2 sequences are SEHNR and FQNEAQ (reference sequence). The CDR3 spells CASSTQGTTEAFF. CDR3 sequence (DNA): TGTGCCAGCAGCACACAGGGGACCACTGAAGCTTTCTTT.

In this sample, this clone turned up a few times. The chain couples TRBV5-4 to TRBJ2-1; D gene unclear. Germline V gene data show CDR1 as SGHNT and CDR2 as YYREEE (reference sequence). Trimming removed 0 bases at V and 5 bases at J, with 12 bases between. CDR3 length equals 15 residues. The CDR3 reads CASSLASDFNNEQFF. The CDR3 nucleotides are TGTGCCAGCAGCTTGGCCAGTGATTTTAACAATGAGCAGTTCTTC.

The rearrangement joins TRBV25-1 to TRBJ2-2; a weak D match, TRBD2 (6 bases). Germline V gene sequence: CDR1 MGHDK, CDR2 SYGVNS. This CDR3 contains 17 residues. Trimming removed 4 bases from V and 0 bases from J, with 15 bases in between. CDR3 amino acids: CASSGLVGLTNTGELFF. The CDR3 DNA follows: TGTGCCAGCAGTGGGCTGGTGGGACTTACGAACACCGGGGAGCTGTTTTTT. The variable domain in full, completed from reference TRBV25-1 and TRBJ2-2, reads EADIYQTPRYLVIGTGKKITLECSQTMGHDKMYWYQQDPGMELHLIHYSYGVNSTEKGDLSSESTVSRIRTEHFPLTLESARPSHTSQYLCASSGLVGLTNTGELFFGEGSRLTVL.

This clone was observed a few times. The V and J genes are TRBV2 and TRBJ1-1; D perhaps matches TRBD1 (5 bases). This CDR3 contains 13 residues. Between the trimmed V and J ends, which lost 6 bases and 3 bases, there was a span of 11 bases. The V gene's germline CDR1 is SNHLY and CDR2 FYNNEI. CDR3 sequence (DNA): TGTGCCAGCAGGGACACTGGGTACACTGAAGCTTTCTTT. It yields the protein CASRDTGYTEAFF.

CDR3 sequence reads: CASSSGTSGKGDTQYF. In nucleotides, the CDR3 is TGTGCCAGCAGTTCCGGGACTAGCGGGAAGGGAGATACGCAGTATTTT. The chain is built from TRBV5-4 and TRBJ2-3; TRBD2 aligns across 13 bases. Germline-derived CDR1 and CDR2 are SGHNT and YYREEE (reference sequence). This CDR3 comprises 16 residues. With V trimmed by 5 bases and J by 5 bases, 8 bases remained unmatched.

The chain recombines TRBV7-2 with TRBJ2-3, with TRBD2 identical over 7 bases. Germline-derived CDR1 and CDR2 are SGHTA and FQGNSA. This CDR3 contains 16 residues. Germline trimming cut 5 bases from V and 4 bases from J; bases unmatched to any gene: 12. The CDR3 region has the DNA TGTGCCAGCAGCATACACGGGACTACCCGGGCAGATACGCAGTATTTT. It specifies CASSIHGTTRADTQYF.